This T cell receptor beta chain is drawn from a study of T cell responses to AZD1222 COVID-19 vaccine. The study, taken as a whole, reports: A rise in Spike-specific TCR breadth and depth followed two AZD1222 doses. Reportedly, close to half of spike-specific TCRs are directed against unmutated variant regions.

Sequencing used immunoSEQ multiplex PCR; TCRdb keeps in-frame clones, though not all of them. Of 150,000 to 190,000 clones in the sample, 90% were seen once. Worth noting for this clone: Its antigen is still unknown.

CDR3 size: 16 residues. V gave up 3 bases and J gave up 2 bases; unmatched junction bases: 8. Germline CDR1 is SGHRS and CDR2 is YFSETQ. This receptor was taken from an adult in good health. The V gene is TRBV5-1, the J gene TRBJ2-7; 10 positions agree with TRBD2. Sequenced material: peripheral blood, taken on day 0 of AZD1222 vaccination. In nucleotides, the CDR3 is TGCGCCAGCAGCTCCCTAGCGGGAGATCCCACCTACGAGCAGTACTTC. Residues: CASSSLAGDPTYEQYF.